Below, 24 T cell receptor beta chains from the same sample are listed, as sequenced in a study of T cells in localized non-small cell lung cancer. TCRdb keeps only in-frame clones here, not all; method: immunoSEQ multiplex PCR. The repertoire holds about 26,000 clones, with roughly 80% as singletons. Material: peripheral blood, obtained before any cancer treatment. The source is a man aged 35-75 years with stage III squamous cell lung carcinoma.

V usage is TRBV28 and J usage is TRBJ2-7; 8 positions match TRBD2. The CDR3 loop spans 15 amino acids. Trimming at V came to 6 bases and at J to 4 bases, leaving 11 bases not matched to a gene. Germline-derived CDR1 and CDR2 are MDHEN and SYDVKM. The CDR3 bases are TGTGCCAGCAGCCTCCCCCCGGGACTAGTTTACGAGCAGTACTTC. As protein: CASSLPPGLVYEQYF.

As regards this clone: Germline and junction disagree at one end, which may indicate a read error. This chain joins TRBV7-7 and TRBJ2-2, with 10 positions matching TRBD2. CDR1 SSHAT and CDR2 FNYEAQ come from the germline V gene (reference sequence). The CDR3 is 18 residues long. The CDR3 bases are TGTGCTAGCAGCGTTGGGGCTAGCGGGAGTGGGGGCACCGGGGAGCTGTTTTTT. Translation: CASSVGASGSGGTGELFF.

In its sample, this clone was seen a few times. The chain joins TRBV18 to TRBJ1-1, with TRBD1 as a possible D gene (6 bases). V lost 3 bases and J lost 6, with 14 bases in between. The CDR3 loop spans 14 amino acids. Germline-derived CDR1 and CDR2 are KGHSH and LQKENI. The CDR3 region has the DNA TGTGCCAGCTCACCTCCAGGGGAGGGATCTGAAGCTTTCTTT. Protein sequence: CASSPPGEGSEAFF.

The chain is built from TRBV2 and TRBJ2-4, with unresolved D. The CDR3 spans 11 residues. The V gene's germline CDR1 is SNHLY and CDR2 FYNNEI. V lost 6 bases and J lost 8, with 8 bases in between. CDR3 nucleotides: TGTGCCAGCAGCGCTAGGGACATTCAGTACTTC. It is translated as CASSARDIQYF.

The rearrangement links TRBV5-8 to TRBJ2-1, with D possibly TRBD2 on 6 matching bases. Germline CDR1 SGHTS, CDR2 YDEGEE. This CDR3 has 15 residues. Trimming stripped 3 bases from V and 12 bases from J, with 22 bases between. The CDR3 sequence is CASSSWGLTLTGQFF. Written as DNA, the CDR3 is TGTGCCAGCAGCTCATGGGGACTTACCCTTACCGGGCAGTTCTTC.

The chain uses TRBV18 and TRBJ2-7; TRBD1 agrees at 9 bases. Germline V gene data show CDR1 as KGHSH and CDR2 as LQKENI. There are 15 residues in the CDR3. The CDR3 here is CASSLRDRAFYGQYV. Written as DNA, the CDR3 is TGTGCCAGCTCTCTCCGGGACAGGGCCTTTTACGGGCAGTACGTC.

V usage is TRBV27 and J usage is TRBJ2-1; D uncertain. Trimming took off 5 bases at V and 4 bases at J, with 21 bases between the two ends. Germline V CDR1 and CDR2: MNHEY, SMNVEV (reference sequence). The CDR3 is 17 amino acids. This chain's CDR3 is CASSPYLARWGYNEQFF. The CDR3 DNA reads TGTGCCAGCAGTCCTTACTTGGCGAGATGGGGATACAATGAGCAGTTCTTC.

The chain couples TRBV7-2 to TRBJ2-2; 8 bases agree with TRBD2. Germline-derived CDR1 and CDR2 are SGHTA and FQGNSA. V gave up 5 bases and J gave up 5 bases; unmatched junction bases: 13. The CDR3 is 17 amino acids. For the CDR3, the DNA is TGTGCCAGCAGCGCCAACCCGGGACTAGGGCCTACCGGGGAGCTGTTTTTT. This codes for CASSANPGLGPTGELFF.

V gene TRBV11-3 combines with J gene TRBJ2-1, with D unclear. With 1 base removed from V and 8 bases from J, the gap between germline ends came to 15 bases. The CDR3 is 15 amino acids. Germline CDR1 is SGHNT and CDR2 is YENEEA. For the CDR3, the DNA is TGTGCCAGCAGCTTAGGTGGTCTAGTAAACCATGAGCAGTTCTTC. Its protein product is CASSLGGLVNHEQFF.

The chain carries TRBV7-3 and TRBJ2-7, with 7 bases lining up with TRBD1. V shed 5 bases, J shed 3 bases, and the junction held 10 bases outside the gene matches. Germline V gene lookup returns CDR1 SGHTA and CDR2 FQGTGA. This CDR3 region has 15 residues. The CDR3 sequence: CASSLSTGDRYEQYV. CDR3 DNA: TGTGCCAGCAGCCTTTCTACAGGGGACCGCTACGAGCAGTACGTC.

The CDR3 here is CSVKTGDGGELFF. The CDR3 nucleotides read TGCAGCGTTAAGACAGGGGACGGCGGGGAGCTGTTTTTT. V is TRBV29-1 and J is TRBJ2-2; 8 positions match TRBD1. This CDR3 is built from 13 residues. V shed 5 bases and J 7 bases; nucleotides not matched to a gene: 6. Looked up from germline, CDR1 is SQVTM and CDR2 is ANQGSEA.

In this sample, this clone turned up a few times. The genes are TRBV19 and TRBJ2-4; no definite D call. V lost 1 base and J lost 0, with 10 bases in between. This CDR3 comprises 16 residues. Germline CDR1 and CDR2: LNHDA and SQIVND (reference sequence). The CDR3 is CASSIVPGSAKNIQYF. The CDR3 DNA sequence: TGTGCCAGTAGTATAGTACCAGGATCAGCCAAAAACATTCAGTACTTC.

The chain combines TRBV6-5 with TRBJ2-1; D gene uncertain. Germline V gene sequence: CDR1 MNHEY, CDR2 SVGAGI. Trimming pared 2 bases from V and 6 bases from J, leaving 5 bases between. CDR3 length: 12 amino acids. The CDR3 spells CASSYPANEQFF. The CDR3 nucleotides read TGTGCCAGCAGTTACCCAGCCAATGAGCAGTTCTTC.

This clone was seen once. The chain is built from TRBV5-6 and TRBJ2-1; TRBD2 matches 7 bases. V dropped 2 bases and J dropped 3; count of bases not matched to a gene: 8. The CDR3 totals 16 residues. CDR1 is SGHDT and CDR2 is YYEEEE in the germline V gene. The CDR3 coding sequence is TGTGCCAGCAGCTTAGGTTCTAGCGGAGACTACAATGAGCAGTTCTTC. Amino acid sequence: CASSLGSSGDYNEQFF.

This chain links TRBV9 with TRBJ2-6, with 8 bases identical to TRBD1. The CDR3 has 17 amino acids. Germline values: CDR1 SGDLS, CDR2 YYNGEE. V dropped 3 bases and J dropped 0; count of bases not matched to a gene: 5. CDR3 protein: CASSGGTGLSGANVLTF. CDR3 bases: TGTGCCAGCAGCGGAGGGACAGGTCTCTCTGGGGCCAACGTCCTGACTTTC.

This rearrangement joins TRBV9 to TRBJ2-1; TRBD2 agrees at 9 bases. V lost 0 bases, J lost 4 bases, and 5 bases stayed unmatched. Per germline, CDR1 SGDLS and CDR2 YYNGEE. This CDR3 has 16 residues. CDR3 coding DNA: TGTGCCAGCAGCGTAGCGGCTAGCGGGGTGTACAATGAGCAGTTCTTC. This encodes CASSVAASGVYNEQFF.

The chain recombines TRBV7-9 with TRBJ1-2; the D is unclear. Germline V gives CDR1 SEHNR, CDR2 FQNEAQ (reference sequence). The V end was cut by 5 bases, the J end by 4 bases, with 11 bases between. This CDR3 spans 13 amino acids. The CDR3 region has the DNA TGTGCCAGCAGCGAGCGTTCGGCCTATGGCTACACCTTC. It is translated as CASSERSAYGYTF.

This chain uses TRBV5-8 with TRBJ2-5; no clear D. The CDR3 spans 15 residues. The V end lost 0 bases, the J end lost 0 bases, and 9 bases lay between the germline ends. The V gene's germline CDR1 is SGHTS and CDR2 YDEGEE. The CDR3 is CASSLALGYQETQYF. The CDR3, as DNA: TGTGCCAGCAGCTTGGCCCTTGGGTACCAAGAGACCCAGTACTTC.

The rearrangement joins TRBV5-1 to TRBJ2-3, with 8 nucleotides matching TRBD1. Germline values: CDR1 SGHRS, CDR2 YFSETQ. The J segment lost 6 bases and the V segment lost 0 bases, leaving 12 bases of the junction unmatched. CDR3 length: 17 residues. In nucleotides, the CDR3 is TGCGCCAGCAGCTTGGCCATGGCAGGGGGCGGAGGGGATACGCAGTATTTT. This sequence encodes CASSLAMAGGGGDTQYF. The whole variable domain, filled in from reference TRBV5-1 and TRBJ2-3, reads KAGVTQTPRYLIKTRGQQVTLSCSPISGHRSVSWYQQTPGQGLQFLFEYFSETQRNKGNFPGRFSGRQFSNSRSEMNVSTLELGDSALYLCASSLAMAGGGGDTQYFGPGTRLTVL.

The rearrangement links TRBV9 to TRBJ2-1, with 7 positions matching TRBD2. CDR1 is SGDLS, CDR2 YYNGEE, per germline. The trim removed 3 bases at V and 8 bases at J, leaving 8 bases unmatched. CDR3 length equals 14 residues. The CDR3 bases are TGTGCCAGCAGCGCCAGACCGGGAGGCGATGAGCAGTTCTTC. This codes for CASSARPGGDEQFF.

V is TRBV15 and J is TRBJ2-3, with 8 bases that match TRBD2. With V trimmed by 1 base and J by 1 base, 1 base remained unmatched. The CDR3 runs 15 residues. Germline V lookup: CDR1 LNHNV, CDR2 YYDKDF (reference sequence). The CDR3 is CATSRARGGTDTQYF. CDR3 coding DNA: TGTGCCACCAGCAGAGCGCGGGGGGGCACAGATACGCAGTATTTT. The full variable domain, its missing parts supplied by reference TRBV15 and TRBJ2-3, is DAMVIQNPRYQVTQFGKPVTLSCSQTLNHNVMYWYQQKSSQAPKLLFHYYDKDFNNEADTPDNFQSRRPNTSFCFLDIRSPGLGDTAMYLCATSRARGGTDTQYFGPGTRLTVL.

The chain joins TRBV5-1 to TRBJ2-2, with TRBD1 matching over 8 bases. The CDR3 totals 15 residues. Germline V gene sequence: CDR1 SGHRS, CDR2 YFSETQ. V lost 0 bases to trimming and J lost 5 bases; unmatched junction nucleotides: 3. CDR3 bases: TGCGCCAGCAGCTTGGGACAGGGGTTTACCGGGGAGCTGTTTTTT. Translating gives CASSLGQGFTGELFF.

The CDR3 protein is CASSSAGIQPQHF. In DNA form, the CDR3 reads TGTGCCAGCAGCTCCGCCGGAATCCAGCCCCAGCATTTT. The rearrangement links TRBV7-2 to TRBJ1-5, with D unresolved. The CDR3 is 13 amino acids. The germline V gene encodes CDR1 SGHTA and CDR2 FQGNSA. Trimming left V 4 bases short and J 7 bases short, with 11 bases between.

This clone was observed a few times. The J gene is TRBJ2-5, the V gene TRBV6-6; the D is unclear. Germline V gene sequence: CDR1 MNHNY, CDR2 SVGAGI (reference sequence). The ends were cut back, 2 bases at V and 0 bases at J, with 7 bases in the middle. The CDR3 consists of 14 residues. For the CDR3, the DNA is TGTGCCAGCAGTTACATGAGGAACCAAGAGACCCAGTACTTC. Translation gives CASSYMRNQETQYF.